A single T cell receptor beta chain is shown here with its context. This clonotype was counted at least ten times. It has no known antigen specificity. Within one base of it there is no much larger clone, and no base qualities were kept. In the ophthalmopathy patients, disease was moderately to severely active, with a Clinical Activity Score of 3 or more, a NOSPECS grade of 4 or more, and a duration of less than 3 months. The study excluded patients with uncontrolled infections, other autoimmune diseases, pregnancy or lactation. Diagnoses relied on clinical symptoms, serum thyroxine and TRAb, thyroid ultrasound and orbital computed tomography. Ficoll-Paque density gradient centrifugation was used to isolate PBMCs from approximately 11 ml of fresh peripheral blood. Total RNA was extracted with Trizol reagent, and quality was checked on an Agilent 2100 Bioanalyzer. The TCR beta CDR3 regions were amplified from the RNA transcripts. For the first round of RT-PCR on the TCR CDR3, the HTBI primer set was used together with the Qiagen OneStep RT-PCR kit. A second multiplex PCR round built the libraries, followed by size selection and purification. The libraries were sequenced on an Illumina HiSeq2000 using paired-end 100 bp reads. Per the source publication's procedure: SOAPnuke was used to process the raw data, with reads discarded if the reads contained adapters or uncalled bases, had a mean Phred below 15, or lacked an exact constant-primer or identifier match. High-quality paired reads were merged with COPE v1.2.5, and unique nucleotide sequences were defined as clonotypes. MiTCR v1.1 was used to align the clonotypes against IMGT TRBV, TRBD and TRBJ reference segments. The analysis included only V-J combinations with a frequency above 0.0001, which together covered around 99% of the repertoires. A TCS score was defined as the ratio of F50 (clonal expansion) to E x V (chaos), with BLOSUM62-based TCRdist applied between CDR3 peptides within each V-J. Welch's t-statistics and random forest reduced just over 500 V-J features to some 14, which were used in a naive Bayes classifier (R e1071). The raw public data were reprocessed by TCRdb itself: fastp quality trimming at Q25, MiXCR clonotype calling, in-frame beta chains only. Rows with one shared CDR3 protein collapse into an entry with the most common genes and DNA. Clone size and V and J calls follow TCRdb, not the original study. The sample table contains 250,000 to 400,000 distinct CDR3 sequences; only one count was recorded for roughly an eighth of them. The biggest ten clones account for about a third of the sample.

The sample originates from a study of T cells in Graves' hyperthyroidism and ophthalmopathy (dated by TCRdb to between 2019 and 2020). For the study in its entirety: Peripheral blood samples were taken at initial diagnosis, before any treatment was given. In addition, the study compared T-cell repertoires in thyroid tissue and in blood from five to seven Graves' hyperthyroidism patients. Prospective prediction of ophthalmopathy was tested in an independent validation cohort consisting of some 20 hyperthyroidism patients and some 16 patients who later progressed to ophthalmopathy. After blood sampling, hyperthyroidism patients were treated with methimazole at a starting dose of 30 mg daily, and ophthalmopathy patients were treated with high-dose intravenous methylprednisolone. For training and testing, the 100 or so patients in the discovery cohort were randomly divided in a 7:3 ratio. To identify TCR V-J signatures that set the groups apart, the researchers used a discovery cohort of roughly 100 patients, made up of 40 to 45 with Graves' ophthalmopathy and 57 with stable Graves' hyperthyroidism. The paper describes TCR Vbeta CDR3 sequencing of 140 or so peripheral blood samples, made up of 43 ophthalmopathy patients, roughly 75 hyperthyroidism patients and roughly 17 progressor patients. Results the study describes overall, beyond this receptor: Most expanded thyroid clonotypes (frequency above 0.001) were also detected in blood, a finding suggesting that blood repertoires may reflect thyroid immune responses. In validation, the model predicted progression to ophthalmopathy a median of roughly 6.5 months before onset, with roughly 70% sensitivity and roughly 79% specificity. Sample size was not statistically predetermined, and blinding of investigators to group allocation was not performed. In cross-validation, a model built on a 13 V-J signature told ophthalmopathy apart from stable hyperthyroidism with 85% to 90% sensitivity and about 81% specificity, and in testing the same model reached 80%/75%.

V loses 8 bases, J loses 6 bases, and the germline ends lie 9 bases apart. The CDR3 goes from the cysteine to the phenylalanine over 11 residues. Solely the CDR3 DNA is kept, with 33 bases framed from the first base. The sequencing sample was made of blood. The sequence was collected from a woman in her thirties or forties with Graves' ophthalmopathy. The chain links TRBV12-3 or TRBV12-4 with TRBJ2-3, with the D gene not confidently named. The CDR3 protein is CASGRQDTQYF. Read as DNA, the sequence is TGTGCCAGCGGAAGGCAGGATACGCAGTATTTT.